The 25 T cell receptor beta chains presented below share a single source sample, sequenced in a study of blood T cells in healthy people across ages. PCR was performed a second time for about 7 to 12 cycles using a sample-barcoded 5' primer and a J-beta primer mix. TCRdb passed the 5' RACE reads through MiXCR, listing each CDR3 protein once. Altogether around 1,700,000 distinct CDR3 sequences are present, under 30% being singletons, with the ten largest covering over 7%. Sequencing was done on a sample of blood. All receptors come from a woman younger than 45 in good health.

This clonotype was found many times. The rearrangement uses TRBV5-5 and TRBJ2-1, with 7 bases lining up with TRBD1. Per germline, CDR1 SGHKS and CDR2 YYEKEE (reference sequence). The CDR3 is 14 residues long. With 5 bases clipped from V and 8 bases from J, the junction kept 10 bases outside the gene matches. The CDR3 region is CASSLQGMFDEQFF. The DNA of the CDR3 is TGTGCCAGCAGTCTACAGGGGATGTTCGATGAGCAGTTCTTC.

This chain connects TRBV12-2 to TRBJ2-7; the table's TRBD1 call for D was not verified on the DNA. TRBV12-2 is a pseudogene locus. There are 14 residues in the CDR3. The CDR3 DNA sequence: TGTGCAAGTCGCTCCTTGACAGTCTCCTACGAGCAGTACTTC. Its protein is CASRSLTVSYEQYF.

This clonotype was recorded a few times. This chain connects TRBV6-6 to TRBJ2-1; 9 bases fit TRBD1. The CDR3 is 15 residues long. The germline CDR1 and CDR2 sequences are MNHNY and SVGAGI (reference sequence). V lost 7 bases, J lost 2 bases, and 6 bases stayed unmatched. The CDR3 region is CASTMDRGAYNEQFF. DNA for the CDR3: TGTGCCAGCACCATGGACAGGGGAGCCTACAATGAGCAGTTCTTC.

The V and J genes are TRBV4-3 and TRBJ2-1; TRBD1 might be the D (6 bases). The CDR3 loop spans 16 amino acids. V was clipped by 4 bases and J by 1 base, with 14 bases between them. Germline V lookup: CDR1 LGHNA, CDR2 YSLEER. The CDR3 spells CASSPRRGFSYNEQFF. CDR3 DNA sequence: TGCGCCAGCAGCCCCCGAAGGGGGTTTTCCTACAATGAGCAGTTCTTC.

With regard to this clonotype: It may be a read error: a sequence one base away is much more abundant. The chain is built from TRBV27 and TRBJ2-5; TRBD2 matches at 12 bases. V shed 3 bases and J 4 bases; nucleotides not matched to a gene: 6. The CDR3 consists of 16 residues. Looked up from germline, CDR1 is MNHEY and CDR2 is SMNVEV (reference sequence). DNA of the CDR3: TGTGCCAGCAGTTTCGACGAACTAGCGGGGGGAGAGACCCAGTACTTC. Translated, it gives CASSFDELAGGETQYF.

This chain uses TRBV7-9 with TRBJ2-7; tentatively, D is TRBD1 (5 bases). The V gene's germline CDR1 is SEHNR and CDR2 FQNEAQ (reference sequence). Trimming took 1 base from V and 0 from J, leaving 19 bases between them. The CDR3 consists of 18 residues. The CDR3 coding sequence is TGTGCCAGCAGCTTAGGCAGATCAGGGATTAGGAGCTCCTACGAGCAGTACTTC. It codes for CASSLGRSGIRSSYEQYF.

This clonotype occurred a few times. This chain links TRBV20-1 with TRBJ1-1; D is perhaps TRBD1 (5 bases). V lost 8 bases, J lost 1 base, and 8 bases lay in between. The CDR3 length is 11 residues. The germline gives CDR1 DFQATT, CDR2 SNEGSKA (reference sequence). CDR3 in DNA: TGCAGTATCGGGGGGAACACTGAAGCTTTCTTT. Its translation is CSIGGNTEAFF.

CDR3: CASSTAGTGPNNEQFF. The DNA of the CDR3 is TGTGCCAGCAGCACCGCCGGGACAGGACCAAACAATGAGCAGTTCTTC. The genes are TRBV9 and TRBJ2-1; TRBD1 matches 8 bases. The CDR3 runs to 16 residues. Germline CDR1 reads SGDLS; CDR2 reads YYNGEE. Trimming at V came to 4 bases and at J to 5 bases, leaving 11 bases not matched to a gene.

The chain couples TRBV12-3 or TRBV12-4 to TRBJ2-1, with 7 bases matching TRBD2. V lost 3 bases, J lost 8 bases, and 7 bases stayed unmatched. The CDR3 is 14 residues long. The CDR3 loop reads CASSLTSPIDEQFF. As DNA, the CDR3 is TGTGCCAGCAGTTTGACTAGCCCGATCGATGAGCAGTTCTTC.

This clonotype was seen only a few times. The chain joins TRBV4-1 to TRBJ2-5; D remains ambiguous. The CDR3 consists of 15 residues. Trimming left V 3 bases short and J 0 bases short, with 11 bases between. The germline V gene encodes CDR1 MGHRA and CDR2 YSYEKL. The CDR3 nucleotides are TGCGCCAGCAGCCAGGTTTACCGTAACCAAGAGACCCAGTACTTC. Residues: CASSQVYRNQETQYF.

This clonotype has just a few counts. This rearrangement joins TRBV6-1 to TRBJ1-1; D gene uncertain. V lost 5 bases to trimming and J lost 1 base, with 14 bases between them. The germline V gene has CDR1 MNHNS and CDR2 SASEGT. The length of the CDR3 is 15 residues. The DNA of the CDR3 is TGTGCCAGCAGTCCCCGGACCCTACGGAACACTGAAGCTTTCTTT. Its translation is CASSPRTLRNTEAFF.

CDR3 coding DNA: TGCAGTGCTGAAGGCCTAGCGGGAGGCGGTGAGCAGTTCTTC. It yields the protein CSAEGLAGGGEQFF. The V gene is TRBV20-1, the J gene TRBJ2-1; TRBD2 agrees at 11 bases. V gave up 5 bases and J gave up 9 bases; unmatched junction bases: 9. Germline V gene sequence: CDR1 DFQATT, CDR2 SNEGSKA (reference sequence). This CDR3 has 14 residues.

This clonotype was counted between two and nine times. The chain links TRBV6-4 to TRBJ2-3; 8 bases map to TRBD2. This CDR3 has 14 amino acids. Looked up from germline, CDR1 is MRHNA and CDR2 is SNTAGT. V lost 6 bases to trimming and J lost 4 bases; unmatched junction nucleotides: 6. CDR3 DNA: TGTGCCAGCAGGGAAGCGGGGGCTGCAGATACGCAGTATTTT. It is translated as CASREAGAADTQYF.

This clonotype was seen just once. The gene calls are TRBV27 and TRBJ2-5; the match to TRBD2 covers 10 bases. After removal of 5 bases from V and 4 bases from J, the junction contained 7 bases not matched to a gene. CDR3 length: 15 amino acids. CDR1 MNHEY and CDR2 SMNVEV come from the germline V gene (reference sequence). CDR3 bases: TGTGCCAGCAGTAGGGGGACTAGCGTACGAGAGACCCAGTACTTC. The encoded protein is CASSRGTSVRETQYF.

V is TRBV6-5 and J is TRBJ1-5; a weak D match, TRBD1 (5 bases). Between the trimmed V and J ends, which lost 8 bases and 0 bases, there was a span of 14 bases. This CDR3 contains 15 residues. The germline CDR1 and CDR2 sequences are MNHEY and SVGAGI. The DNA of the CDR3 is TGTGCCAGCCGGGGCAGCCTAACTAGCAATCAGCCCCAGCATTTT. Amino acids: CASRGSLTSNQPQHF.

This clonotype occurred a few times. The chain joins TRBV5-5 to TRBJ2-7; 7 nucleotides line up with TRBD1. The V gene end was trimmed by 4 bases and the J gene end by 3 bases; junction bases not matched to a gene: 10. The CDR3 has 15 residues. Germline CDR1 reads SGHKS; CDR2 reads YYEKEE (reference sequence). CDR3 coding DNA: TGTGCCAGCAGCCCAGACCGGGACAGAGGCTACGAGCAGTACTTC. Residues: CASSPDRDRGYEQYF.

This chain joins TRBV20-1 and TRBJ2-5; the D is unclear. CDR1 is DFQATT and CDR2 is SNEGSKA in the germline V gene (reference sequence). With 1 base removed from V and 5 bases from J, the gap between germline ends came to 14 bases. CDR3 length: 14 residues. The CDR3 here is CSARAFTEAETQYF. CDR3 bases: TGCAGTGCTAGAGCATTCACAGAGGCGGAGACCCAGTACTTC.

The table lists this clonotype with a few counts. J is TRBJ2-1 and V is TRBV20-1; 8 nucleotides agree with TRBD2. The germline V gene has CDR1 DFQATT and CDR2 SNEGSKA (reference sequence). This CDR3 is 16 amino acids long. V shed 6 bases, J shed 0 bases, and the junction held 10 bases outside the gene matches. The chain's CDR3 is CSAQDRSGSSYNEQFF. In DNA form, the CDR3 reads TGCAGTGCCCAGGACCGAAGCGGGAGCTCCTACAATGAGCAGTTCTTC.

This sequence joins TRBV12-3 or TRBV12-4 and TRBJ1-5; TRBD1 might be the D (5 bases). The CDR3 runs to 14 residues. Trimming took off 6 bases at V and 1 base at J, with 10 bases between the two ends. The CDR3 DNA follows: TGTGCCAGCAGATCCGGACACAGCAATCAGCCCCAGCATTTT. Its protein product is CASRSGHSNQPQHF.

Ten or more counts support this clonotype. This rearrangement joins TRBV7-9 to TRBJ2-4; weak D call: TRBD2 (6 bases). This CDR3 contains 18 residues. From germline, CDR1 is SEHNR and CDR2 FQNEAQ (reference sequence). V lost 0 bases and J lost 0, with 15 bases in between. The CDR3 is CASSLAVGRGVAKNIQYF. The CDR3 DNA is TGTGCCAGCAGCTTAGCCGTTGGGCGGGGAGTAGCCAAAAACATTCAGTACTTC.

Notes on this clonotype: The junction does not match germline at one end; this may be a read error. V usage is TRBV20-1 and J usage is TRBJ2-7; D is possibly TRBD2 (5 bases). CDR1 DFQATT and CDR2 SNEGSKA come from the germline V gene (reference sequence). The CDR3 is made up of 12 amino acids. The CDR3 loop is CSARGGTGKMDF. CDR3 DNA: TGCAGTGCTAGAGGGGGTACGGGAAAGATGGACTTC.

A remark on this clonotype: This may be a read error: a much more frequent sequence differs by one nucleotide. The chain uses TRBV7-9 and TRBJ2-1, with D tentatively TRBD1 (5 bases). Trimming removed 7 bases at V and 0 bases at J, with 13 bases between. CDR3 length: 15 amino acids. Germline V gene sequence: CDR1 SEHNR, CDR2 FQNEAQ (reference sequence). CDR3 region: CASNSFQGSYNEQFF. The CDR3 DNA reads as TGTGCCAGCAACTCGTTTCAGGGCTCCTACAATGAGCAGTTCTTC.

In this sample, this clonotype turned up many times. The genes are TRBV9 and TRBJ2-7; D gene unclear. The CDR3 contains 13 residues. Germline V gene lookup returns CDR1 SGDLS and CDR2 YYNGEE. The ends were cut back, 0 bases at V and 3 bases at J, with 7 bases in the middle. The CDR3 coding sequence is TGTGCCAGCAGCGTAGACGGGCTCTACGAGCAGTACTTC. This codes for CASSVDGLYEQYF.

J is TRBJ1-5 and V is TRBV4-1, with D uncertain. The V end was cut by 0 bases, the J end by 1 base, with 7 bases between. The CDR3 is 15 amino acids. In germline, CDR1 is MGHRA, CDR2 YSYEKL. CDR3 nucleotides: TGCGCCAGCAGCCAAGATCCCAAAAGCAATCAGCCCCAGCATTTT. It is translated as CASSQDPKSNQPQHF.

This clonotype was recorded only once. Sequence at one end of the junction differs from germline and may be a read error. The rearrangement links TRBV10-3 to TRBJ1-2; TRBD1 aligns across 7 bases. In germline, CDR1 is ENHRY, CDR2 SYGVKD. This CDR3 is built from 14 residues. CDR3 residues: CATSDVQGIYGYTF. The CDR3 coding sequence is TGTGCCACCAGTGACGTACAGGGGATCTATGGCTACACCTTC.